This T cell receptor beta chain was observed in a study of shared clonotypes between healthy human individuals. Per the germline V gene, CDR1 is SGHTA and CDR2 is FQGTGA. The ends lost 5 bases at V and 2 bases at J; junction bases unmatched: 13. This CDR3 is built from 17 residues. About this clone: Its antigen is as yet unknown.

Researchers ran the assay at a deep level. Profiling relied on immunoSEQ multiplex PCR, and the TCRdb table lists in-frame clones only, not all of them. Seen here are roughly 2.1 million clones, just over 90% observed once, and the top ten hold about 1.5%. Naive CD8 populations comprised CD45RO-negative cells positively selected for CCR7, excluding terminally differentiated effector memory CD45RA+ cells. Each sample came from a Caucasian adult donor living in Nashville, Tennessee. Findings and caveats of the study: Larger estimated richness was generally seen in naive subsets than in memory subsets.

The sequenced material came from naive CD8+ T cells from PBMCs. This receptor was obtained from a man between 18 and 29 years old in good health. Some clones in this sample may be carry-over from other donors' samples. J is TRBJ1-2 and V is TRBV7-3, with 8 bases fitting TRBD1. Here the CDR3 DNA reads TGTGCCAGCAGCCTTACCCCGGGACAGGCACCGAACTATGGCTACACCTTC. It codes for CASSLTPGQAPNYGYTF.